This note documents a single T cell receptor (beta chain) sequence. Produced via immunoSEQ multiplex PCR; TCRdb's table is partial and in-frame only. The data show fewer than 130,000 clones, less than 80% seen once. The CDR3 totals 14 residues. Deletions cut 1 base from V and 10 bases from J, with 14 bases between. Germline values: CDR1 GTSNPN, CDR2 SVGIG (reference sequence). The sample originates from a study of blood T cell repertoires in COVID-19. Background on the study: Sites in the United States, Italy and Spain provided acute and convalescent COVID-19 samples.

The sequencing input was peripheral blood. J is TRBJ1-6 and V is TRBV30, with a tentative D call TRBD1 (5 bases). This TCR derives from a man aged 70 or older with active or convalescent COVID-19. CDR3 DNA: TGTGCCTGGAGTGAAAGGGGTCCGGTCTCACCCCTCCACTTT. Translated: CAWSERGPVSPLHF.